The 20 T cell receptor beta chains below were found in one sample sequenced in a study of T cell repertoires in cytomegalovirus infection. Their antigens remain unidentified. TCRdb reprocessed the reads with MiXCR, giving one entry per CDR3 protein. The repertoire includes about 770,000 distinct CDR3 sequences, 25% to 30% of them detected once, and approximately 14% sits in the top ten. Sequenced material: cultured CD8+ T cells from PBMCs, taken from culture after CMV antigen stimulation. All receptors come from a human donor in good health (CMV status not recorded). Some clones in this sample may be carry-over from other donors' samples.

The sample holds a few counts of this clonotype. The chain combines TRBV6-1 with TRBJ2-3, with D possibly matching TRBD2 (6 bases). The V gene's germline CDR1 is MNHNS and CDR2 SASEGT. The ends were cut back, 7 bases at V and 7 bases at J, with 21 bases in the middle. The CDR3 contains 15 residues. The CDR3 sequence: CASTLAGPPDYTQYF. The CDR3, as DNA: TGTGCCAGCACCCTGGCGGGGCCCCCAGATTATACGCAGTATTTT.

This clonotype was observed a handful of times. The V and J genes are TRBV12-3 or TRBV12-4 and TRBJ2-5; TRBD2 is a possible D gene (5 bases). CDR3 length: 13 residues. V shed 4 bases and J shed 5 bases, with 11 bases lying between them. The CDR3 here is CASSSPGNETQYF. In DNA, the CDR3 is TGTGCCAGCAGTTCCCCGGGGAATGAGACCCAGTACTTC.

The CDR3 here is CASSEAAGSYEQYF. CDR3 DNA: TGTGCCAGCAGTGAAGCGGCAGGGTCCTACGAGCAGTACTTC. The chain employs TRBV6-1 and TRBJ2-7, with a possible D match to TRBD1 (5 bases). There are 14 residues in the CDR3. CDR1 MNHNS and CDR2 SASEGT come from the germline V gene. Between the trimmed V and J ends, which lost 0 bases and 1 base, there was a span of 7 bases.

The chain combines TRBV4-1 with TRBJ2-1, with D possibly matching TRBD2 (7 bases). Germline CDR1 MGHRA, CDR2 YSYEKL. The CDR3 consists of 16 residues. Trimming pared 0 bases from V and 3 bases from J, leaving 12 bases between. The CDR3 bases are TGCGCCAGCAGCCAAGAGGGCGGGGGCAACTACAATGAGCAGTTCTTC. Amino acid sequence: CASSQEGGGNYNEQFF.

The rearrangement joins TRBV12-3 or TRBV12-4 to TRBJ2-1; 8 positions agree with TRBD2. The length of the CDR3 is 16 residues. V shed 3 bases and J 5 bases; nucleotides not matched to a gene: 9. The CDR3 loop reads CASSFGGRGADNEQFF. Here the CDR3 DNA reads TGTGCCAGCAGTTTCGGAGGGCGGGGGGCGGACAATGAGCAGTTCTTC.

In regard to this clonotype: This may arise from a read error, as a much more abundant clone is one base away. DNA of the CDR3: TGTGCCAGTACCAAACGGGTGGCAGGGGTGGACACCGGGGAGCCGTTTTTT. It specifies CASTKRVAGVDTGEPFF. The V gene is TRBV19, the J gene TRBJ2-2; a weak D match, TRBD1 (6 bases). Germline V gene data show CDR1 as LNHDA and CDR2 as SQIVND (reference sequence). The CDR3 consists of 17 residues.

This clonotype was detected a few times. The J gene is TRBJ1-1, the V gene TRBV6-6; 8 bases are shared with TRBD1. The CDR3 is 16 residues long. Trimming at V came to 4 bases and at J to 4 bases, leaving 11 bases not matched to a gene. CDR1 and CDR2 from the germline V gene are MNHNY and SVGAGI (reference sequence). CDR3 residues: CASSSLAGTGFTEAFF. The DNA for the CDR3 is TGTGCCAGCAGTTCTCTAGCCGGGACAGGTTTCACTGAAGCTTTCTTT.

In its sample, this clonotype was seen a few times. The chain has TRBV6-6 and TRBJ2-7, with TRBD1 matching 7 bases. Unmatched junction bases numbered 7, after V lost 8 bases and J lost 6 bases. Germline V gene data show CDR1 as MNHNY and CDR2 as SVGAGI (reference sequence). The CDR3 runs 12 residues. The CDR3, as DNA: TGTGCCAGCCGGGCAGGGGGAAGCGAGCAGTACGTC. This gives the protein CASRAGGSEQYV.

This clonotype was seen only once. The chain joins TRBV7-2 to TRBJ2-1; TRBD2 is a possible D gene (7 bases). Trimming removed 5 bases from V and 8 bases from J, with 19 bases in between. CDR3 length: 15 residues. From germline, CDR1 is SGHTA and CDR2 FQGNSA. The CDR3 spells CASSLGGGGVYEQFF. In nucleotides, the CDR3 is TGTGCCAGCAGCCTGGGGGGGGGGGGCGTCTATGAGCAGTTCTTC.

This clonotype was observed a handful of times. The chain links TRBV29-1 to TRBJ2-3; D may be TRBD1 (6 bases). CDR1 SQVTM and CDR2 ANQGSEA come from the germline V gene. The CDR3 sequence is 12 residues long. The V and J ends lost 3 bases and 4 bases respectively, with 8 bases between them. The CDR3 loop reads CSVDAGADTQYF. The CDR3 bases are TGCAGCGTTGATGCAGGGGCAGATACGCAGTATTTT.

The J gene is TRBJ2-3, the V gene TRBV4-2, with 8 bases matching TRBD2. This CDR3 has 15 residues. The ends lost 2 bases at V and 1 base at J; junction bases unmatched: 2. Germline-derived CDR1 and CDR2 are LGHNA and YNFKEQ. The CDR3 reads CASSQKLAGTDTQYF. For the CDR3, the DNA is TGTGCCAGCAGCCAAAAACTAGCGGGCACAGATACGCAGTATTTT.

This chain links TRBV19 with TRBJ1-1; 9 nucleotides align to TRBD1. Trimming cost V 6 bases and J 3 bases; bases outside gene matches: 5. Germline V gene data show CDR1 as LNHDA and CDR2 as SQIVND (reference sequence). The CDR3 sequence is 14 residues long. The CDR3 coding sequence is TGTGCCAGTAGACCAAGACAGGGGGACACTGAAGCTTTCTTT. It specifies CASRPRQGDTEAFF.

There are many counts of this clonotype. This chain connects TRBV7-6 to TRBJ2-1; D is unclear. CDR1 and CDR2 (germline): SGHVS, FNYEAQ. V was shortened by 6 bases and J by 7 bases, with 22 bases between the two germline ends. This CDR3 has 16 amino acids. The DNA of the CDR3 is TGTGCCAGCAGTCTAGAAACTTACGGGTTAGCTAATGAGCAGTTCTTC. As protein: CASSLETYGLANEQFF.

This clonotype was counted between two and nine times. The V gene is TRBV6-5, the J gene TRBJ2-5; no reliable D call. The CDR3 is 14 amino acids. V was cut by 5 bases and J by 4 bases, with 14 bases left in between. Germline V gene data show CDR1 as MNHEY and CDR2 as SVGAGI. The CDR3 coding sequence is TGTGCCAGCAGTACGGGTCGGGTAGGAGAGACCCAGTACTTC. Translated, it gives CASSTGRVGETQYF.

DNA of the CDR3: TGCAGTGCTAGAGATGGGACCAGGGGGAACACCGGGGAGCTGTTTTTT. This codes for CSARDGTRGNTGELFF. The chain is built from TRBV20-1 and TRBJ2-2; tentative D call: TRBD1 (6 bases). The CDR3 extends over 16 amino acids. The V gene lost 0 bases and the J gene lost 1 base, with 12 bases spanning the gap. Looked up from germline, CDR1 is DFQATT and CDR2 is SNEGSKA (reference sequence).

The J gene is TRBJ2-3, the V gene TRBV6-5; D is undetermined. The V and J ends lost 4 bases and 1 base respectively, with 9 bases between them. This CDR3 is built from 14 residues. Germline V gene sequence: CDR1 MNHEY, CDR2 SVGAGI. CDR3 loop: CASSFNPGTDTQYF. CDR3 sequence (DNA): TGTGCCAGCAGTTTCAACCCCGGCACAGATACGCAGTATTTT.

The chain recombines TRBV24-1 with TRBJ1-2; weak D call: TRBD1 (6 bases). This CDR3 region has 13 residues. The germline V and J ends were trimmed by 2 bases and 4 bases, with 7 bases remaining between them. Germline V lookup: CDR1 KGHDR, CDR2 SFDVKD. CDR3 loop: CATSDSTGYGYTF. The CDR3 nucleotides read TGTGCCACCAGTGATTCGACAGGCTATGGCTACACCTTC.

The table lists this clonotype with many counts. This chain connects TRBV10-2 to TRBJ2-1; 9 nucleotides match TRBD2. V lost 8 bases, J lost 6 bases, and 11 bases stayed unmatched. In germline, CDR1 is WSHSY, CDR2 SAAADI. This CDR3 has 15 residues. CDR3 in DNA: TGCGCCAGCCGGAAGGTGACTAGCGGCTCCAATGAGCAGTTCTTC. Translated: CASRKVTSGSNEQFF.

At least ten counts were recorded for this clonotype. V gene TRBV6-4 combines with J gene TRBJ2-3; 12 bases line up with TRBD1. Germline CDR1 reads MRHNA; CDR2 reads SNTAGT. The CDR3 covers 15 residues. Unmatched junction bases numbered 2, after V lost 3 bases and J lost 4 bases. The CDR3 reads CASSEGTGGADTQYF. In DNA, the CDR3 is TGTGCCAGCAGTGAAGGGACAGGGGGCGCAGATACGCAGTATTTT.

Only a few counts were recorded for this clonotype. This chain joins TRBV7-9 and TRBJ1-1; D remains ambiguous. The CDR3 totals 12 residues. V lost 5 bases, J lost 5 bases, and 9 bases lay in between. Germline loops: CDR1 SEHNR, CDR2 FQNEAQ (reference sequence). The CDR3 reads CASSARATEAFF. The CDR3 DNA follows: TGTGCCAGCAGCGCCCGTGCTACTGAAGCTTTCTTT.